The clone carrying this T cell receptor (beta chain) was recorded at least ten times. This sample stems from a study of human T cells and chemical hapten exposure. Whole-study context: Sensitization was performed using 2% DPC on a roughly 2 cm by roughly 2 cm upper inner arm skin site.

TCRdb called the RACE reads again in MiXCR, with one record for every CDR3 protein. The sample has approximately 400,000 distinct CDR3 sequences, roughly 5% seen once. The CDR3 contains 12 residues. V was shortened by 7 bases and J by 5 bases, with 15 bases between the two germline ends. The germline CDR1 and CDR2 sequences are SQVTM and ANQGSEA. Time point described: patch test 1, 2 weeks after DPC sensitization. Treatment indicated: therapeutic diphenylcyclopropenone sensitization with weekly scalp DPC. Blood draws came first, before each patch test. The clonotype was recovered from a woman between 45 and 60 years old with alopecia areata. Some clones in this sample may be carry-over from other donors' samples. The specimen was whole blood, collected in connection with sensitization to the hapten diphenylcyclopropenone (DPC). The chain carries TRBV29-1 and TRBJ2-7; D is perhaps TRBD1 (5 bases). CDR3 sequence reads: CSARQPPDEQYF. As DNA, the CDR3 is TGCAGCGCGCGACAGCCCCCTGACGAGCAGTACTTC.